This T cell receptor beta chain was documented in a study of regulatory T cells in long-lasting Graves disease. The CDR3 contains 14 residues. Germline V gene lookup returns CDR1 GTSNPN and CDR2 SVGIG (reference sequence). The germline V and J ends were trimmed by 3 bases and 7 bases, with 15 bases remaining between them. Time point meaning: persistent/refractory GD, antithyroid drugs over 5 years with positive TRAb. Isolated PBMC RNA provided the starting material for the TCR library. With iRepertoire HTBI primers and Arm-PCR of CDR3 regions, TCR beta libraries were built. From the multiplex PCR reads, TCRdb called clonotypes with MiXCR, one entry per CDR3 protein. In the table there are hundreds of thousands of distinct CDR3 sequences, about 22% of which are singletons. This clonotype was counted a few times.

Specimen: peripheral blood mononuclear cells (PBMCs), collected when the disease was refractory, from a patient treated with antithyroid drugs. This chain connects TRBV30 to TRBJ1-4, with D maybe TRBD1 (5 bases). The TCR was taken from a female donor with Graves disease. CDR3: CAWRREVGVEKLFF. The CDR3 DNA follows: TGTGCCTGGAGACGGGAAGTAGGGGTTGAAAAACTGTTTTTT. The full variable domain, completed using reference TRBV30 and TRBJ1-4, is SQTIHQWPATLVQPVGSPLSLECTVEGTSNPNLYWYRQAAGRGLQLLFYSVGIGQISSEVPQNLSASRPQDRQFILSSKKLLLSDSGFYLCAWRREVGVEKLFFGSGTQLSVL.